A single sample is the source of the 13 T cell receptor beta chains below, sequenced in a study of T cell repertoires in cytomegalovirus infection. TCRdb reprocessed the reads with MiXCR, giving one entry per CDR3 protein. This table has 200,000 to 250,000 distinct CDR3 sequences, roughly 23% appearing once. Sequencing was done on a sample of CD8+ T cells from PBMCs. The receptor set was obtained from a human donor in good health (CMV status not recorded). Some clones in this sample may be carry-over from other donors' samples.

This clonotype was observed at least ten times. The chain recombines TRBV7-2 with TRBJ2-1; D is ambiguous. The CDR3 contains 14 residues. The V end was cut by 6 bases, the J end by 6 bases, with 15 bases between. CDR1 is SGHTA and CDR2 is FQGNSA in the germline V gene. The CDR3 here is CASSFFKNLNEQFF. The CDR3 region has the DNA TGTGCCAGCAGTTTTTTCAAAAACCTCAATGAGCAGTTCTTC. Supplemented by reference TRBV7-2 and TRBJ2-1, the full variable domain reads GAGVSQSPSNKVTEKGKDVELRCDPISGHTALYWYRQSLGQGLEFLIYFQGNSAPDKSGLPSDRFSAERTGGSVSTLTIQRTQQEDSAVYLCASSFFKNLNEQFFGPGTRLTVL.

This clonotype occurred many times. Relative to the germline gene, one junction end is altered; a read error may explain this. CDR3 nucleotide sequence: TGTGCCAGCAGCTTCGCCGGGACTAGCGGGCTTTTGGCCGTGTGG. It codes for CASSFAGTSGLLAVW. The J gene is TRBJ2-1, the V gene TRBV7-8; 12 positions match TRBD2. The germline V gene encodes CDR1 SGHVS and CDR2 FQNEAQ. CDR3 size: 15 residues.

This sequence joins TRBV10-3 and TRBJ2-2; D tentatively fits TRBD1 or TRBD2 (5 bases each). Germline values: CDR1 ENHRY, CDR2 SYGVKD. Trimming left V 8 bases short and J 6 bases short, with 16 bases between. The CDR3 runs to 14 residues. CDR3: CAIGRWDDAGELFF. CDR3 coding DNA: TGTGCCATCGGCCGGTGGGACGACGCCGGGGAGCTGTTTTTT.

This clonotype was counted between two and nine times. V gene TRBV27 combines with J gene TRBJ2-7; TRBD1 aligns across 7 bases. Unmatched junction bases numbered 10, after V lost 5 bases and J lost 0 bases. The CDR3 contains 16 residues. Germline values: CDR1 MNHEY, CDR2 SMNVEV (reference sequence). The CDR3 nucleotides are TGTGCCAGCAGTCTTTCCTTTGGGACAGTCTCCTACGAGCAGTACTTC. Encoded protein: CASSLSFGTVSYEQYF.

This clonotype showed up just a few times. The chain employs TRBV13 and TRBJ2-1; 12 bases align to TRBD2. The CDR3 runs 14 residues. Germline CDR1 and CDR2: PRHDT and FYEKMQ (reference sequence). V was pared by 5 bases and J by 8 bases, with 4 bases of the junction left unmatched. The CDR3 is CASSLAGGWYEQFF. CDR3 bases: TGTGCCAGCAGCCTAGCGGGGGGGTGGTATGAGCAGTTCTTC.

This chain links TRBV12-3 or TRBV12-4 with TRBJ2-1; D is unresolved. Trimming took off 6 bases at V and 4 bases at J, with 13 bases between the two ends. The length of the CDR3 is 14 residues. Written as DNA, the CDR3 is TGTGCCAGCAGGAAAGTCCATGCATACAATGAGCAGTTCTTC. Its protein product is CASRKVHAYNEQFF.

CDR3 DNA sequence: TGTGCCAGTAGCCAGGGTGGCGAAAAACTGTTTTTT. This gives the protein CASSQGGEKLFF. The chain has TRBV19 and TRBJ1-4; D may be TRBD1 (5 bases). The length of the CDR3 is 12 residues. Between the trimmed V and J ends, which lost 6 bases and 8 bases, there was a span of 10 bases. From germline, CDR1 is LNHDA and CDR2 SQIVND (reference sequence).

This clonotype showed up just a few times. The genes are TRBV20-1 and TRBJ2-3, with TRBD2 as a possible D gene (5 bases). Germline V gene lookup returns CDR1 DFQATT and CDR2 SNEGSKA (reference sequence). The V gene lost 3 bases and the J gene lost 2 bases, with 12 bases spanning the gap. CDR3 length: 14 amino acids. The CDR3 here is CSASGVSDTDTQYF. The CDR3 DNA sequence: TGCAGTGCTAGTGGCGTTAGCGACACAGATACGCAGTATTTT.

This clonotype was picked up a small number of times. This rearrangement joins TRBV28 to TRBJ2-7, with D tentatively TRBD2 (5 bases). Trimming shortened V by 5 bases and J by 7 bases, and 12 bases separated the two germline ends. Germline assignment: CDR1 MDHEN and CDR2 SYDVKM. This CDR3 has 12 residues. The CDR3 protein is CASSPPTREQYF. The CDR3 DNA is TGTGCCAGCAGTCCCCCCACTAGGGAGCAGTACTTC. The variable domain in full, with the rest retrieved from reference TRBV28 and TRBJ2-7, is DVKVTQSSRYLVKRTGEKVFLECVQDMDHENMFWYRQDPGLGLRLIYFSYDVKMKEKGDIPEGYSVSREKKERFSLILESASTNQTSMYLCASSPPTREQYFGPGTRLTVT.

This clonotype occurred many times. The CDR3 coding sequence is TGTGCCAGCAGTTTCTTGGGGTGGGACGGGGAGCTGTTTTTT. Protein: CASSFLGWDGELFF. The chain joins TRBV12-3 or TRBV12-4 to TRBJ2-2; D remains ambiguous. V shed 3 bases and J shed 7 bases, with 12 bases lying between them. The CDR3 totals 14 residues.

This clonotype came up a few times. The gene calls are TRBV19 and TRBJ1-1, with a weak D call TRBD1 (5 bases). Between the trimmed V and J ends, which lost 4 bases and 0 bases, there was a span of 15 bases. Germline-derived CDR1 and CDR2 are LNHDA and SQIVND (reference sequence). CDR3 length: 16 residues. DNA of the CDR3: TGTGCCAGTAGTACCACAGGTTCTCAGCTGAACACTGAAGCTTTCTTT. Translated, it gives CASSTTGSQLNTEAFF.

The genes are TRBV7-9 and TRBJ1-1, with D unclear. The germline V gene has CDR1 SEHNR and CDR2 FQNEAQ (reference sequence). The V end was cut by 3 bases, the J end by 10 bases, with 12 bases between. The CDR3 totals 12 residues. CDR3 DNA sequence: TGTGCCAGCAGCTTTGGAAGGGTGGGAGCTTTCTTT. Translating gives CASSFGRVGAFF.

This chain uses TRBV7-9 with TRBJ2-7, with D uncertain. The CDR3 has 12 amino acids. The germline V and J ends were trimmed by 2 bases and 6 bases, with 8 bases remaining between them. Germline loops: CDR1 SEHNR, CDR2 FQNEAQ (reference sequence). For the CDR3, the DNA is TGTGCCAGCAGCTTAAGTACAGCCGAGCAGTACTTC. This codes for CASSLSTAEQYF.